This is a list of T cell receptor beta chains from one sample in a study of cytomegalovirus exposure and HLA in healthy donors. The protocol was immunoSEQ multiplex PCR, while the TCRdb copy is restricted to in-frame clones and leaves out a portion. The sample carries more than 95,000 clones, roughly 80% recorded once. Input material: PBMCs. These receptors came from a man aged 45-65 years in good health and CMV-seropositive. CDR3s leave out the opening cysteine and the closing phenylalanine or tryptophan. Each record gives: CDR3 protein, V gene, J gene, clone size. Size values are once, few and many counts, or a class for expanded clones, and some rows have none.

AWSVLPGELF	TRBV30	TRBJ2-2	NA
ASSSDRAYEQY	TRBV5-1	TRBJ2-7	NA
ASSWGTGDNYGYT	TRBV5-8	TRBJ1-2	NA
ASSEAGTGLLWPQH	TRBV6-1	TRBJ1-5	NA
ASSQAGGTGFNQPQH	TRBV4-1	TRBJ1-5	once
ASSLARGGNEQY	TRBV7-9	TRBJ2-7	NA
ASSDWLGAATEAF	TRBV5-1	TRBJ1-1	NA
ASSPIREGEKLF	TRBV19	TRBJ1-4	NA
ASSLGQGIRPEAF	TRBV5-1	TRBJ1-1	NA
ASSLRAGGPVFAYNEQF	TRBV11-2	TRBJ2-1	few
ASSQVGGSTDTQY	TRBV5-1	TRBJ2-3	NA
ASSEGTGKMWQPQH	TRBV6-1	TRBJ1-5	many
ASSFGTGETGEAF	TRBV5-1	TRBJ1-1	once
ASHSSGAGGTEAF	TRBV19	TRBJ1-1	NA
ASSEGGATNEKLF	TRBV9	TRBJ1-4	NA
ACHYRGSGNTIY	TRBV19	TRBJ1-3	NA
AWSIGGASNQPQH	TRBV30	TRBJ1-5	NA
ASSLARAKDYGYT	TRBV5-4	TRBJ1-2	once
ASSRGPGDDNTEAF	TRBV4-1	TRBJ1-1	NA
ATSRDQGNQPQH	TRBV15	TRBJ1-5	once
ASSRQNPGNQPQH	TRBV19	TRBJ1-5	NA
ASAPNGGTTEAF	TRBV19	TRBJ1-1	NA
ASSGDSSNQPQH	TRBV2	TRBJ1-5	NA
AISEPQGGADTQY	TRBV10-3	TRBJ2-3	NA
ASSYGQGRYGYT	TRBV6-5	TRBJ1-2	NA
ASSEQSTDTQY	TRBV6-4	TRBJ2-3	NA
ASSLSRGPYEQY	TRBV7-6	TRBJ2-7	few